This paragraph covers one T cell receptor beta chain sequence. This clone has ten or more counts. The target of this receptor is not known. Base qualities are not recorded, but no much larger clone differs from it by a single base. The source of the sample is a study of blood T cell repertoires in COVID-19 (dated by TCRdb to 2019 to 2021). Describing the broader study: Samples covering the acute and convalescent phases of COVID-19 were provided by collaborators in the United States, Italy and Spain. The material from the prospective study consisted of cDNA or gDNA derived from T cells, B-cell-depleted T cells, or PBMCs. Where HLA class I and class II types were available, the types were taken from metadata supplied by the sample provider, not from assay-based typing. Subjects who had been exposed to COVID-19, were actively infected with it, or had recovered from it provided the deeply sampled blood TCRbeta repertoires that made up the dataset. The samples were drawn from the first 160 participants of the ongoing ImmuneRACE study and from 950 to 1,500 subjects provided by 6 global collaborators. A de-identified subject ID, COVID-19 status, age in years and sex were almost always included in the sample metadata. The repertoires were made available in a free public database intended to serve as a resource for research on the immune response to SARS-CoV-2.

CDR1 and CDR2 are drawn from the germline V gene: MGHRA, YSYEKL. V is pared back by 1 base and J by 0 bases, with 7 bases lying between the germline termini. From its cysteine to its phenylalanine, the CDR3 spans 15 amino acids. Only the CDR3 portion is preserved as DNA: 45 bases, with reading frame beginning at the first base. In Seattle, one collaborating source enrolled patients while the infection was active and tracked those patients longitudinally over the course of disease. Whole blood was collected in K2EDTA tubes by collaborating institutions according to the institutions' own protocols. For TCRbeta analysis, collaborators shipped samples as frozen whole blood, isolated PBMCs, or DNA extracted from either of those sample types. The immunoSEQ Assay, a bias-controlled multiplex PCR, was used to amplify TCRbeta CDR3 regions from genomic DNA. From the authors' description of their analysis: The number of nucleated cells in each sample was estimated from the amplification of reference gene primers within the assay. Sequence reads were collapsed and filtered to measure the absolute abundance of every unique TCRbeta CDR3 rearrangement. For each sample, productive Simpson clonality was calculated as the square root of Simpson's diversity index over productive rearrangements. Here the immuneACCESS table is served through TCRdb, limited to in-frame sequences with V and J called. Missing clones are a known gap in these copies; in checked studies unresolved V genes cover under half, and the rest lacks a known reason. D and trimming come from the DNA, and the V and J calls and clone size come from that table. This sample holds around 430,000 clones; more than 70% were observed only once. Clones ranked in the top ten supply around an eighth of the sample.

Study-level results and caveats: The quantity of clinical and demographic metadata differed by source and by participant and was supplied without curation.

The chain is encoded by TRBV4-1 joined to TRBJ2-1; a confident D gene designation cannot be given. The TCR originated in a woman aged 45-65 years with COVID-19, enrolled during active disease. Sequenced sample: peripheral blood. The bases read TGCGCCAGCAGCCAAGTGCGCTTCTCCTACAATGAGCAGTTCTTC. It translates as CASSQVRFSYNEQFF.